This entry lists 9 T cell receptor beta chains sequenced from one sample in a study of blood T cell repertoires in COVID-19. Some clones are missing from TCRdb's copy, which holds only in-frame ones; the method was immunoSEQ multiplex PCR. The table lists roughly 160,000 clones, roughly 93% of them singletons. Source material: peripheral blood. All receptors come from a man between 18 and 29 years old with COVID-19, enrolled during active disease.

This clone was counted a single time. The V gene is TRBV30, the J gene TRBJ1-6; TRBD1 is a possible D gene (6 bases). Trimming stripped 5 bases from V and 5 bases from J, with 7 bases between. The length of the CDR3 is 12 residues. Germline loops: CDR1 GTSNPN, CDR2 SVGIG (reference sequence). CDR3 in amino acids: CAWRQDNSPLHF. The CDR3 DNA is TGTGCCTGGCGACAGGATAATTCACCCCTCCACTTT.

V and J are TRBV4-3 and TRBJ2-6, with 14 positions matching TRBD2. Germline CDR1 LGHNA, CDR2 YSLEER. V shed 2 bases and J 2 bases; nucleotides not matched to a gene: 8. The CDR3 is 20 residues long. This CDR3 reads CASSQRLAGGPYTGANVLTF. In nucleotides, the CDR3 is TGCGCCAGCAGCCAACGACTAGCGGGAGGGCCGTATACTGGGGCCAACGTCCTGACTTTC.

V gene TRBV6-2 or TRBV6-3 combines with J gene TRBJ2-7; D possibly corresponds to TRBD1 (7 bases). CDR3 length: 15 amino acids. V lost 6 bases and J lost 6, with 21 bases in between. The V gene's germline CDR1 is MNHEY and CDR2 SVGEGT. The CDR3 nucleotides read TGTGCCAGCAGCCACCCCGACCCTCAGGGGGGCGAGCAGTACTTC. Protein: CASSHPDPQGGEQYF.

The V call is TRBV6-6, the J call TRBJ2-7, with D maybe TRBD1 (6 bases). Per germline, CDR1 MNHNY and CDR2 SVGAGI (reference sequence). This CDR3 has 14 amino acids. Trimming pared 0 bases from V and 3 bases from J, leaving 9 bases between. CDR3 DNA: TGTGCCAGCAGTTACTCTGGGGGCGTCTACGAGCAGTACTTC. Amino acid sequence: CASSYSGGVYEQYF.

V and J are TRBV5-1 and TRBJ2-7, with a tentative D call TRBD1 (5 bases). Germline CDR1 SGHRS, CDR2 YFSETQ. The CDR3 contains 14 residues. V was pared by 0 bases and J by 3 bases, with 10 bases between. CDR3 loop: CASSLGGVSYEQYF. The CDR3 DNA sequence: TGCGCCAGCAGCTTGGGGGGCGTTAGCTACGAGCAGTACTTC.

V is TRBV3-1 (or the pseudogene TRBV3-2) and J is TRBJ1-5, with a possible D match to TRBD1 (5 bases). CDR3 length equals 15 residues. The V and J ends lost 5 bases and 0 bases respectively, with 11 bases between them. Germline V lookup: CDR1 LGHDT, CDR2 YNNKEL (reference sequence). This CDR3 is CASSSQQDSNQPQHF. The CDR3 DNA reads as TGTGCCAGCAGCAGCCAACAGGATAGCAATCAGCCCCAGCATTTT.

On this clone: At one of its ends the junction is not consistent with the germline gene, which may arise from a read error. V and J are TRBV7-7 and TRBJ2-1; 8 positions match TRBD2. The CDR3 runs to 14 residues. Germline CDR1 and CDR2: SSHAT and FNYEAQ (reference sequence). CDR3 amino acids: CASSPSGSYNEQFF. The CDR3 nucleotides read TGTGCTAGCAGCCCTAGCGGGTCTTACAATGAGCAGTTCTTC.

The table lists this clone with a count of one. This chain links TRBV7-9 with TRBJ2-7; TRBD1 aligns across 7 bases. This CDR3 spans 14 amino acids. Germline CDR1 SEHNR, CDR2 FQNEAQ (reference sequence). The ends lost 3 bases at V and 5 bases at J; junction bases unmatched: 7. In nucleotides, the CDR3 is TGTGCCAGCAGCTTGACAGGGTCGATGAACGAGCAGTACTTC. As protein: CASSLTGSMNEQYF.

This clone was counted a single time. The chain combines TRBV4-1 with TRBJ1-1, with 7 bases matching TRBD1. This CDR3 region has 15 residues. Trimming took 3 bases from V and 4 from J; bases not matched to a gene: 8. Germline loops: CDR1 MGHRA, CDR2 YSYEKL. CDR3 nucleotides: TGCGCCAGCAGCCACGACCGACAGGGTGGCACTGAAGCTTTCTTT. Translating it yields CASSHDRQGGTEAFF.